This TCR beta chain is drawn from a study of cytomegalovirus exposure and HLA in healthy donors. Notes on the study in general: HLA allele associations emerged for 15,000 to 20,000 TCR beta sequences in a later analysis, at 0.05 false discovery rate.

From germline, CDR1 is SGHTA and CDR2 FQGNSA. Trimming cost V 1 base and J 7 bases, with 8 bases left between them. The CDR3 consists of 13 residues. Notes on this clone: The target antigen is unknown. The same CDR3 can be traced to other DNA sequences in this sample.

Vbeta (60) and Jbeta (13) primers were used in the PCR. The protocol was immunoSEQ multiplex PCR, while the TCRdb copy is restricted to in-frame clones and leaves out a portion. The sample includes roughly 160,000 clones, 60% to 80% seen only once; the top ten take roughly 1.4%. The clonotype originates from a man aged 55 to 70 in good health and CMV-seronegative. Source material: PBMCs. J is TRBJ2-1 and V is TRBV7-2; D unresolved. The CDR3 nucleotides are TGTGCCAGCAGCTTAGTCGGTGGTAATGAGCAGTTCTTC. It yields the protein CASSLVGGNEQFF.